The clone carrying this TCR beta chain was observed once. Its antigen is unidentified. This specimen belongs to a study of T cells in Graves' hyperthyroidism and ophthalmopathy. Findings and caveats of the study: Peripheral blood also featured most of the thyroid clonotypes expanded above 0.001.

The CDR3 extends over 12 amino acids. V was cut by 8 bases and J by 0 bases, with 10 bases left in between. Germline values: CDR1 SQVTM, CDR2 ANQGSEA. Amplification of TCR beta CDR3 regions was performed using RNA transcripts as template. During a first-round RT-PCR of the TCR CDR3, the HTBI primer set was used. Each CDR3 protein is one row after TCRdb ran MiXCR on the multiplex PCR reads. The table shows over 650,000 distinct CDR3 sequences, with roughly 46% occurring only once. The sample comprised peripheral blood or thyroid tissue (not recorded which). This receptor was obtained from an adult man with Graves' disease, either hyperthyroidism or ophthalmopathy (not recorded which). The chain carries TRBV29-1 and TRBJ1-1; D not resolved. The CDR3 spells CSLAPMNTEAFF. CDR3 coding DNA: TGCAGCTTGGCCCCCATGAACACTGAAGCTTTCTTT.